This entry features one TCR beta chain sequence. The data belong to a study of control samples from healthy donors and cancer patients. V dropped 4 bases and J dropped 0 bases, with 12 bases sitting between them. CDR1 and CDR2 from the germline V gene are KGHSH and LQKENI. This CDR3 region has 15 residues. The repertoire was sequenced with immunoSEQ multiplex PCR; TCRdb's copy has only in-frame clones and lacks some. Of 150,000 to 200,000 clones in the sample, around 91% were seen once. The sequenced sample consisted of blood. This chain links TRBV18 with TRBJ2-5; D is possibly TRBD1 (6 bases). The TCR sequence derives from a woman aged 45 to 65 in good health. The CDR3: CASSLQGIDQETQYF. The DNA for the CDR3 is TGTGCCAGCTCACTACAGGGTATAGACCAAGAGACCCAGTACTTC.